This TCR beta chain appears in the sequencing data of a study of cytomegalovirus exposure and HLA in healthy donors. Notes on this clone: No antigen is known for it.

The PCR employed 60 Vbeta primers together with 13 Jbeta primers. Clones were read by immunoSEQ multiplex PCR, and TCRdb kept only the in-frame ones, dropping some. Its clone listing holds tens of thousands of clones. General study results and limits: Most likely, a cluster of highly shared sequence variants arose as a sequencing artifact. Later work associated 16,951 TCR beta sequences with HLA alleles at 0.05 false discovery rate.

The receptor was derived from a woman in her thirties or forties in good health and CMV-seropositive. Source material: PBMCs.

The CDR3 protein is CASITSYSGRGREQFF. The CDR3, as DNA: TGTGCCAGCATCACAAGCTATAGCGGGAGAGGACGTGAGCAGTTCTTC. The chain combines TRBV27 with TRBJ2-1, with 9 nucleotides matching TRBD2. The CDR3 sequence is 16 residues long. With 7 bases clipped from V and 9 bases from J, the junction kept 16 bases outside the gene matches. CDR1 and CDR2 from the germline V gene are MNHEY and SMNVEV (reference sequence).